These 19 T cell receptor beta chains came from one sample sequenced in a study of blood T cells in healthy people across ages. A sample-barcoded 5' primer and a J-beta primer mix were used in a second PCR of roughly 6 to 12 cycles. TCRdb recomputed calls from the 5' RACE reads with MiXCR, one row per CDR3 protein. The data contain more than 650,000 distinct CDR3 sequences, about a fifth of them singletons. The source material was blood. All receptors derive from a man aged 65 to 79 in good health.

This clonotype was seen ten or more times. The gene calls are TRBV6-1 and TRBJ2-7, with a possible D match to TRBD2 (5 bases). V lost 6 bases and J lost 3, with 15 bases in between. This CDR3 has 14 residues. Germline V lookup: CDR1 MNHNS, CDR2 SASEGT. CDR3 sequence reads: CASSASRVSYEQYF. CDR3 bases: TGTGCCAGCAGCGCCTCGAGGGTTAGCTACGAGCAGTACTTC.

This clonotype turned up a few times. V usage is TRBV3-1 and J usage is TRBJ2-1, with TRBD2 matching over 8 bases. Germline-derived CDR1 and CDR2 are LGHDT and YNNKEL (reference sequence). V lost 5 bases and J lost 2; bases outside the gene matches: 5. CDR3 length: 15 amino acids. The CDR3 region is CASSRAGDAYNEQFF. The CDR3 nucleotides read TGTGCCAGCAGCAGAGCGGGAGACGCCTACAATGAGCAGTTCTTC.

This clonotype was recorded a few times. The rearrangement uses TRBV28 and TRBJ2-1; 7 nucleotides line up with TRBD2. Germline lookup yields CDR1 MDHEN and CDR2 SYDVKM. This CDR3 region has 14 residues. V shed 2 bases and J 6 bases; nucleotides not matched to a gene: 4. The CDR3 bases are TGTGCCAGCAGTTTAAAAGCGGGGTTCAATGAGCAGTTCTTC. This encodes CASSLKAGFNEQFF.

The chain has TRBV4-1 and TRBJ2-1; D is possibly TRBD2 (6 bases). Germline V lookup: CDR1 MGHRA, CDR2 YSYEKL. Trimming pared 0 bases from V and 1 base from J, leaving 10 bases between. This CDR3 is built from 16 residues. The CDR3 reads CASSQEERASYNEQFF. The DNA of the CDR3 is TGCGCCAGCAGCCAAGAAGAGCGGGCATCCTACAATGAGCAGTTCTTC.

This clonotype came up a few times. This chain uses TRBV27 with TRBJ2-7, with 7 positions matching TRBD1. The CDR3 loop spans 13 amino acids. Losses at the gene ends were 8 bases for V and 5 bases for J; bases not matched to a gene: 9. CDR1 MNHEY and CDR2 SMNVEV come from the germline V gene (reference sequence). DNA of the CDR3: TGTGCCAGCCGACCGACAGGGTACGACGAGCAGTACTTC. Its protein is CASRPTGYDEQYF.

This clonotype was seen repeatedly, ten times or more. The CDR3 sequence: CASSRTLQETQYF. The CDR3 coding sequence is TGTGCCAGCAGCCGGACCCTTCAAGAGACCCAGTACTTC. The genes are TRBV18 and TRBJ2-5, with D uncertain. This CDR3 has 13 amino acids. The V and J ends lost 8 bases and 2 bases respectively, with 12 bases between them. Germline V CDR1 and CDR2: KGHSH, LQKENI. Variable domain in full (rest from reference TRBV18 and TRBJ2-5): NAGVMQNPRHLVRRRGQEARLRCSPMKGHSHVYWYRQLPEEGLKFMVYLQKENIIDESGMPKERFSAEFPKEGPSILRIQQVVRGDSAAYFCASSRTLQETQYFGPGTRLLVL.

This clonotype was seen only a few times. This chain connects TRBV29-1 to TRBJ2-3; D not certain. The V end lost 5 bases, the J end lost 0 bases, and 6 bases lay between the germline ends. The CDR3 is made up of 12 amino acids. Germline values: CDR1 SQVTM, CDR2 ANQGSEA. CDR3: CSVRLSTDTQYF. In DNA form, the CDR3 reads TGCAGCGTTAGACTCAGCACAGATACGCAGTATTTT.

This clonotype was counted many times. V and J are TRBV7-9 and TRBJ2-7; TRBD1 might be the D (5 bases). The length of the CDR3 is 15 residues. V gave up 6 bases and J gave up 3 bases, with 18 bases separating them. Germline V gives CDR1 SEHNR, CDR2 FQNEAQ (reference sequence). The CDR3 spells CASSAGNLRIYEQYF. Written as DNA, the CDR3 is TGTGCCAGCAGTGCAGGGAATCTAAGGATCTACGAGCAGTACTTC.

This clonotype was counted a few times. This sequence joins TRBV3-1 and TRBJ1-2; D gene uncertain. The CDR3 contains 13 residues. The germline V gene encodes CDR1 LGHDT and CDR2 YNNKEL (reference sequence). The germline V and J ends were trimmed by 4 bases and 8 bases, with 14 bases remaining between them. The CDR3 DNA sequence: TGTGCCAGCAGCCCTAGCGAGTGGGAAGGCTACACCTTC. Translation gives CASSPSEWEGYTF.

This clonotype has just a few counts. The rearrangement uses TRBV28 and TRBJ1-2, with D tentatively TRBD1 (5 bases). The CDR3 is made up of 15 amino acids. With 3 bases removed from V and 4 bases from J, the gap between germline ends came to 15 bases. Germline values: CDR1 MDHEN, CDR2 SYDVKM. CDR3: CASSFTYTGLYGYTF. For the CDR3, the DNA is TGTGCCAGCAGTTTCACGTACACGGGGCTCTATGGCTACACCTTC.

This rearrangement joins TRBV6-5 to TRBJ1-6; D not resolved. Trimming took off 5 bases at V and 15 bases at J, with 14 bases between the two ends. The germline CDR1 and CDR2 sequences are MNHEY and SVGAGI. The CDR3 loop spans 12 amino acids. The CDR3 reads CASSRTLHSLHF. The DNA of the CDR3 is TGTGCCAGCAGTAGAACCCTACATAGCCTCCACTTT.

This clonotype was seen a handful of times. The chain has TRBV21-1 and TRBJ2-1; the DNA was not compared with TRBD1, the D call given in the table. TRBV21-1 is tagged as a pseudogene. The CDR3 contains 12 residues. CDR3 bases: TGTGCCAGCAGCAAACAGGGGGATGAGCAGTTCTTC. Protein sequence: CASSKQGDEQFF.

The rearrangement links TRBV7-2 to TRBJ2-3, with D uncertain. In germline, CDR1 is SGHTA, CDR2 FQGNSA. The CDR3 has 15 residues. The V end lost 1 base, the J end lost 3 bases, and 11 bases lay between the germline ends. CDR3 protein: CASSLVPAKTDTQYF. The DNA for the CDR3 is TGTGCCAGCAGCTTAGTTCCAGCCAAGACAGATACGCAGTATTTT.

CDR3 protein: CSARDWQKSGNTIYF. The CDR3 DNA sequence: TGCAGTGCTAGAGATTGGCAGAAATCTGGAAACACCATATATTTT. V usage is TRBV20-1 and J usage is TRBJ1-3; unclear D gene. This CDR3 spans 15 amino acids. The germline gives CDR1 DFQATT, CDR2 SNEGSKA (reference sequence). Trimming took off 0 bases at V and 1 base at J, with 10 bases between the two ends.

The genes are TRBV7-9 and TRBJ1-5, with TRBD1 matching 10 bases. Trimming cost V 5 bases and J 8 bases; bases outside gene matches: 9. The V gene's germline CDR1 is SEHNR and CDR2 FQNEAQ (reference sequence). The CDR3 runs to 15 residues. The CDR3 DNA follows: TGTGCCAGCAGCGAGGGACAGGGGATTTCTGAGCCCCAGCATTTT. Encoded protein: CASSEGQGISEPQHF.

This clonotype was seen only a few times. The chain employs TRBV12-3 or TRBV12-4 and TRBJ1-3; D uncertain. Deletions cut 8 bases from V and 5 bases from J, with 13 bases between. The CDR3 extends over 13 amino acids. CDR3 in amino acids: CASGQTDRNTIYF. The CDR3 DNA sequence: TGTGCCAGCGGCCAAACGGACCGAAACACCATATATTTT.

This clonotype showed up just a few times. The CDR3 loop is CASSQGLAGGNLGQETQYF. Here the CDR3 DNA reads TGTGCCAGCAGCCAAGGACTAGCGGGGGGTAATCTTGGCCAAGAGACCCAGTACTTC. This rearrangement joins TRBV3-1 to TRBJ2-5; 13 bases match TRBD2. There are 19 residues in the CDR3. V lost 1 base to trimming and J lost 1 base; unmatched junction nucleotides: 9. CDR1 LGHDT and CDR2 YNNKEL come from the germline V gene (reference sequence).

This clonotype was seen repeatedly, ten times or more. The V and J genes are TRBV9 and TRBJ2-3, with D maybe TRBD2 (7 bases). Per germline, CDR1 SGDLS and CDR2 YYNGEE. The ends were cut back, 0 bases at V and 9 bases at J, with 8 bases in the middle. The CDR3 sequence is 12 residues long. The CDR3 region is CASSVEGGTQYF. As DNA, the CDR3 is TGTGCCAGCAGCGTAGAGGGGGGGACGCAGTATTTT.

The chain combines TRBV7-8 with TRBJ2-5; D possibly matches TRBD1 or TRBD2 (5 bases each). Germline V lookup: CDR1 SGHVS, CDR2 FQNEAQ. There are 15 residues in the CDR3. The V gene lost 2 bases and the J gene lost 5 bases, with 15 bases spanning the gap. The CDR3 is CASSLNWGSSETQYF. The DNA of the CDR3 is TGTGCCAGCAGCTTAAATTGGGGGTCTAGCGAGACCCAGTACTTC.